These T cell receptor beta chains were read from a single sample in a study of OX40 agonist ivuxolimab in advanced cancers. Assay used: immunoSEQ multiplex PCR; TCRdb lists only in-frame clones, some missing. The table includes tens of thousands of clones, about four fifths detected once. Here the sequenced sample was CD4+ or CD8+ T cells sorted from blood, taken in a trial of the OX40 agonist ivuxolimab. All receptors derive from an adult with an advanced solid tumor such as melanoma, head and neck, liver or kidney cancer. CDR3s include the opening cysteine and the closing phenylalanine or tryptophan. D genes are given only for firm matches. Clone size is shown for a subset of rows, as once, few, many or a class of expanded clone.

J: TRBJ1-6
V: TRBV9
length: 14
D: -
size: -
CDR3: CASSVVGANSPLHF
DNA: TGTGCCAGCAGCGTAGTGGGGGCCAATTCACCCCTCCACTTT

J: TRBJ2-4
V: TRBV5-1
length: 13
D: -
size: once
CDR3: CASSLGRENIQYF
DNA: TGCGCCAGCAGCTTGGGACGAGAAAACATTCAGTACTTC

J: TRBJ2-2
V: TRBV18
length: 15
D: -
size: -
CDR3: CASSPSQRVTGELFF
DNA: TGTGCCAGCTCACCCTCCCAGAGGGTCACCGGGGAGCTGTTTTTT

J: TRBJ2-7
V: TRBV4-2
length: 19
D: TRBD2
size: -
CDR3: CASSHGGGTSGRASYEQYF
DNA: TGTGCCAGCAGCCATGGAGGTGGGACTAGCGGGAGGGCCTCCTACGAGCAGTACTTC

J: TRBJ1-6
V: TRBV9
length: 13
D: -
size: -
CDR3: CASSMTPNSPLHF
DNA: TGTGCCAGCAGCATGACACCCAATTCACCCCTCCACTTT

J: TRBJ2-6
V: TRBV4-1
length: 15
D: TRBD1
size: -
CDR3: CASSRTGSGANVLTF
DNA: TGCGCCAGCAGCCGGACAGGGTCTGGGGCCAACGTCCTGACTTTC

J: TRBJ1-1
V: TRBV5-1
length: 14
D: TRBD1
size: -
CDR3: CASSWGQPNTEAFF
DNA: TGCGCCAGCAGCTGGGGACAGCCGAACACTGAAGCTTTCTTT

J: TRBJ1-2
V: TRBV6-5
length: 15
D: TRBD1
size: -
CDR3: CASSYARGQNYGYTF
DNA: TGTGCCAGCAGTTACGCCCGGGGACAGAACTATGGCTACACCTTC

J: TRBJ1-3
V: TRBV5-8
length: 15
D: -
size: -
CDR3: CASSPGVSTGNTIYF
DNA: TGTGCCAGCAGCCCAGGGGTTTCAACTGGAAACACCATATATTTT

J: TRBJ2-2
V: TRBV29-1
length: 13
D: TRBD1
size: -
CDR3: CSVGTAVTGELFF
DNA: TGCAGCGTAGGGACAGCCGTCACCGGGGAGCTGTTTTTT

J: TRBJ2-7
V: TRBV5-6
length: 13
D: -
size: -
CDR3: CASSLVANYEQYF
DNA: TGTGCCAGCAGCTTGGTAGCGAACTACGAGCAGTACTTC

J: TRBJ2-7
V: TRBV5-8
length: 13
D: -
size: -
CDR3: CASSLVANYEQYF
DNA: TGTGCCAGCAGCTTGGTAGCGAACTACGAGCAGTACTTC

J: TRBJ2-3
V: TRBV2
length: 12
D: -
size: -
CDR3: CASSENPHTQYF
DNA: TGTGCCAGCAGTGAAAACCCTCATACGCAGTATTTT

J: TRBJ2-7
V: TRBV5-1
length: 14
D: -
size: -
CDR3: CASSLVGSHNEQYF
DNA: TGCGCCAGCAGCTTGGTAGGTAGCCACAACGAGCAGTACTTC

J: TRBJ2-5
V: TRBV30
length: 14
D: TRBD2
size: -
CDR3: CAWSIGLAEETQYF
DNA: TGTGCCTGGAGTATCGGGCTAGCGGAAGAGACCCAGTACTTC

J: TRBJ2-3
V: TRBV7-9
length: 14
D: TRBD2
size: -
CDR3: CAIGTSREGDTQYF
DNA: TGTGCCATCGGGACTAGCCGGGAAGGGGATACGCAGTATTTT

J: TRBJ2-1
V: TRBV29-1
length: 14
D: TRBD1
size: -
CDR3: CSVSRTGAGNEQFF
DNA: TGCAGCGTCTCCCGGACAGGGGCGGGCAATGAGCAGTTCTTC

J: TRBJ2-7
V: TRBV27
length: 14
D: TRBD1
size: few
CDR3: CASRRTGGTYEQYF
DNA: TGTGCCAGCAGGCGGACAGGGGGGACCTACGAGCAGTACTTC

J: TRBJ1-5
V: TRBV6-5
length: 15
D: -
size: -
CDR3: CASRTEFYSNQPQHF
DNA: TGTGCCAGCAGAACAGAGTTCTATAGCAATCAGCCCCAGCATTTT

J: TRBJ2-3
V: TRBV7-2
length: 17
D: TRBD2
size: -
CDR3: CASSPRLAGDRSDTQYF
DNA: TGTGCCAGCAGCCCTAGACTAGCGGGAGATCGGTCAGATACGCAGTATTTT

J: TRBJ2-1
V: TRBV7-9
length: 16
D: -
size: -
CDR3: CASSLAAGYNRDEQFF
DNA: TGTGCCAGCAGCCTCGCGGCCGGGTACAATCGGGATGAGCAGTTCTTC

J: TRBJ1-4
V: TRBV19
length: 12
D: -
size: -
CDR3: CASSTSEGELFF
DNA: TGTGCCAGTAGTACTTCGGAAGGGGAACTGTTTTTT

J: TRBJ1-4
V: TRBV7-2
length: 12
D: -
size: few
CDR3: CASSRIGEKLFF
DNA: TGTGCCAGCAGCCGTATTGGTGAAAAACTGTTTTTT

J: TRBJ2-7
V: TRBV6-6
length: 13
D: -
size: -
CDR3: CASSYSLLDEQYF
DNA: TGTGCCAGCAGTTACTCACTCCTGGACGAGCAGTACTTC

J: TRBJ2-7
V: TRBV10-3
length: 13
D: -
size: few
CDR3: CAIRNRAIYEQYF
DNA: TGTGCCATCAGAAACAGGGCGATATACGAGCAGTACTTC

J: TRBJ2-2
V: TRBV9
length: 14
D: -
size: -
CDR3: CASSATGNTGELFF
DNA: TGTGCCAGCAGCGCTACTGGTAACACCGGGGAGCTGTTTTTT

J: TRBJ2-5
V: TRBV6-5
length: 16
D: TRBD2
size: -
CDR3: CASSYGPSGVGKTQYF
DNA: TGTGCCAGCAGTTACGGACCTAGCGGAGTTGGGAAGACCCAGTACTTC

J: TRBJ2-3
V: TRBV6-6
length: 12
D: -
size: -
CDR3: CASSQEQDTQYF
DNA: TGTGCCAGCTCACAGGAACAAGATACGCAGTATTTT

J: TRBJ2-2
V: TRBV9
length: 15
D: TRBD1
size: -
CDR3: CASSPRDRNTGELFF
DNA: TGTGCCAGCAGCCCCAGGGACAGGAACACCGGGGAGCTGTTTTTT

J: TRBJ1-5
V: TRBV25-1
length: 14
D: -
size: -
CDR3: CASSEKDSHQPQHF
DNA: TGTGCCAGCAGTGAAAAGGACAGCCATCAGCCCCAGCATTTT

J: TRBJ2-3
V: TRBV5-1
length: 16
D: TRBD2
size: -
CDR3: CASSAPSGTSTDTQYF
DNA: TGCGCCAGCAGCGCGCCTAGCGGTACTAGCACAGATACGCAGTATTTT

J: TRBJ1-1
V: TRBV19
length: 16
D: TRBD1
size: few
CDR3: CASSTSSGQGHTEAFF
DNA: TGTGCCAGTAGTACATCCTCGGGACAGGGGCACACTGAAGCTTTCTTT

J: TRBJ1-1
V: TRBV14
length: 14
D: -
size: -
CDR3: CASSLAGLNTEAFF
DNA: TGTGCCAGCAGCCTGGCAGGGTTGAACACTGAAGCTTTCTTT

J: TRBJ1-2
V: TRBV5-5
length: 16
D: -
size: -
CDR3: CASSFLNPTANYGYTF
DNA: TGTGCCAGCAGCTTCCTAAACCCGACGGCCAACTATGGCTACACCTTC

J: TRBJ1-1
V: TRBV30
length: 13
D: -
size: -
CDR3: CAWKATSSTQAFF
DNA: TGTGCCTGGAAGGCCACCTCTTCAACCCAGGCTTTCTTT

J: TRBJ1-1
V: TRBV5-1
length: 13
D: -
size: -
CDR3: CASSLPGETEAFF
DNA: TGCGCCAGCAGCTTGCCCGGGGAGACTGAAGCTTTCTTT

J: TRBJ2-7
V: TRBV11-2
length: 17
D: -
size: -
CDR3: CASSLRPDGGVGYEQYF
DNA: TGTGCCAGCAGCTTACGCCCCGATGGGGGTGTCGGCTACGAGCAGTACTTC

J: TRBJ1-2
V: TRBV7-9
length: 15
D: TRBD1
size: -
CDR3: CASSLRGQGAEGYTF
DNA: TGTGCCAGCAGCTTGAGGGGACAGGGGGCGGAAGGCTACACCTTC

J: TRBJ1-5
V: TRBV4-2
length: 13
D: -
size: -
CDR3: CASSQRLYQPQHF
DNA: TGTGCCAGCAGCCAGAGGCTTTATCAGCCCCAGCATTTT

J: TRBJ1-2
V: TRBV4-2
length: 15
D: -
size: -
CDR3: CASSQEDRLNYGYTF
DNA: TGTGCCAGCAGCCAAGAAGACCGACTTAACTATGGCTACACCTTC

J: TRBJ2-1
V: TRBV7-9
length: 14
D: -
size: -
CDR3: CASRGDRRDNEQFF
DNA: TGTGCCAGCAGGGGGGACCGGAGGGACAATGAGCAGTTCTTC

J: TRBJ2-2
V: TRBV5-1
length: 16
D: -
size: -
CDR3: CASSPEAGLNTGELFF
DNA: TGCGCCAGCAGCCCCGAGGCGGGGTTGAACACCGGGGAGCTGTTTTTT

J: TRBJ2-3
V: TRBV9
length: 13
D: -
size: -
CDR3: CASSVVDGDTQYF
DNA: TGTGCCAGCAGCGTAGTCGATGGAGATACGCAGTATTTT

J: TRBJ2-2
V: TRBV4-3
length: 16
D: TRBD2
size: -
CDR3: CASSLLAGVGTGELFF
DNA: TGCGCCAGCAGCCTCCTAGCGGGAGTTGGGACCGGGGAGCTGTTTTTT

J: TRBJ2-7
V: TRBV19
length: 13
D: TRBD1
size: -
CDR3: CASTDRGRHEQYF
DNA: TGTGCCAGTACTGACAGGGGTAGACACGAGCAGTACTTC

J: TRBJ2-7
V: TRBV9
length: 15
D: -
size: -
CDR3: CASSPEGGRLYEQYF
DNA: TGTGCCAGCAGCCCTGAGGGGGGGAGACTCTACGAGCAGTACTTC

J: TRBJ1-1
V: TRBV19
length: 16
D: -
size: -
CDR3: CASRSGLQKGNTEAFF
DNA: TGTGCCAGTCGATCGGGACTTCAAAAGGGAAACACTGAAGCTTTCTTT

J: TRBJ1-1
V: TRBV11-3
length: 13
D: -
size: once
CDR3: CASSLTGNTEAFF
DNA: TGTGCCAGCAGTCTGACAGGTAACACTGAAGCTTTCTTT

J: TRBJ1-2
V: TRBV7-9
length: 13
D: -
size: medium-sized
CDR3: CASSLNRGDGYTF
DNA: TGTGCCAGCAGCTTAAACCGGGGGGATGGCTACACCTTC

J: TRBJ2-6
V: TRBV7-8
length: 12
D: -
size: -
CDR3: CASRTGTNVLTF
DNA: TGTGCCAGCAGAACCGGGACTAACGTCCTGACTTTC

J: TRBJ2-5
V: TRBV5-1
length: 12
D: -
size: -
CDR3: CASSATGETQYF
DNA: TGCGCCAGCAGCGCAACGGGGGAGACCCAGTACTTC

J: TRBJ2-7
V: TRBV7-2
length: 11
D: -
size: once
CDR3: CASSLSYEQYF
DNA: TGTGCCAGCAGCTTATCCTACGAGCAGTACTTC

J: TRBJ2-3
V: TRBV7-2
length: 16
D: TRBD2
size: -
CDR3: CASSPLAGGGADTQYF
DNA: TGTGCCAGCAGCCCATTAGCGGGAGGTGGCGCAGATACGCAGTATTTT

J: TRBJ1-6
V: TRBV19
length: 16
D: TRBD1
size: -
CDR3: CASSRGQGEGGSPLHF
DNA: TGTGCCAGTAGTAGGGGACAGGGCGAAGGCGGTTCACCCCTCCACTTT

J: TRBJ2-1
V: TRBV21-1
length: 17
D: -
size: -
CDR3: CASSVGTSGRSYNEQFF
DNA: TGTGCCAGCAGCGTGGGGACTAGCGGGAGAAGTTACAATGAGCAGTTCTTC

J: TRBJ1-4
V: TRBV7-9
length: 17
D: -
size: -
CDR3: CASSLAWAGLTNEKLFF
DNA: TGTGCCAGCAGCTTAGCGTGGGCGGGTTTAACTAATGAAAAACTGTTTTTT

J: TRBJ2-5
V: TRBV2
length: 17
D: TRBD1
size: -
CDR3: CASSRRSQGVRQETQYF
DNA: TGTGCCAGCAGCCGAAGGTCGCAGGGGGTGAGGCAAGAGACCCAGTACTTC

J: TRBJ2-4
V: TRBV7-9
length: 14
D: -
size: -
CDR3: CASSQQTPQSIQYF
DNA: TGTGCCAGCAGCCAGCAGACCCCCCAAAGCATTCAGTACTTC

J: TRBJ1-4
V: TRBV6-5
length: 14
D: -
size: -
CDR3: CASRRGFSSEKLFF
DNA: TGTGCCAGCAGGCGCGGGTTCTCTAGTGAAAAACTGTTTTTT

J: TRBJ2-3
V: TRBV11-3
length: 11
D: -
size: -
CDR3: CASSRQDTQYF
DNA: TGTGCCAGCAGCCGCCAAGATACGCAGTATTTT